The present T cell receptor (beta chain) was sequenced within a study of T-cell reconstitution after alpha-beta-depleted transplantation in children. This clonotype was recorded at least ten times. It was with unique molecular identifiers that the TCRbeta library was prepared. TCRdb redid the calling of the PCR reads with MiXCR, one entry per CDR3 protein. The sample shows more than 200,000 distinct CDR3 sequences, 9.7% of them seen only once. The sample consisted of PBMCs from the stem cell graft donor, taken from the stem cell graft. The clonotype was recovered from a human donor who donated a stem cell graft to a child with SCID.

The CDR3 sequence is CASSLPGQKTGELFF. CDR3 in DNA: TGTGCCAGCAGTTTACCGGGACAGAAGACCGGGGAGCTGTTTTTT. This rearrangement joins TRBV5-6 to TRBJ2-2; TRBD1 aligns across 7 bases. The V segment lost 5 bases and the J segment 5 bases; nucleotides outside the gene matches: 9. The CDR3 is 15 amino acids. The V gene's germline CDR1 is SGHDT and CDR2 YYEEEE.